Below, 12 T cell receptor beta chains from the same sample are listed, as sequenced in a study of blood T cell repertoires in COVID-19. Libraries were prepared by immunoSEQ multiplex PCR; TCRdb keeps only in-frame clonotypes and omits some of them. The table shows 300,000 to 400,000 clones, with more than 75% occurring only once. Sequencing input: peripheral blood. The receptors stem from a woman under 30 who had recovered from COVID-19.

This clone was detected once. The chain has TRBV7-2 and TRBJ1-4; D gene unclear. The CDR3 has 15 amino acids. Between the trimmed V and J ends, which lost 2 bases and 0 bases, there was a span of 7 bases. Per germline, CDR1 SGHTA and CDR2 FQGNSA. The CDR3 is CASSLLAATNEKLFF. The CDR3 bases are TGTGCCAGCAGCTTACTGGCAGCAACTAATGAAAAACTGTTTTTT.

The CDR3 here is CASSLPGATNEKLFF. In DNA form, the CDR3 reads TGTGCCAGCAGCTTACCCGGGGCAACTAATGAAAAACTGTTTTTT. The V gene is TRBV11-2, the J gene TRBJ1-4; D unclear. This CDR3 spans 15 amino acids. The germline gives CDR1 SGHAT, CDR2 FQNNGV. Trimming removed 2 bases from V and 0 bases from J, with 7 bases in between. Full variable domain (remainder filled in from reference TRBV11-2 and TRBJ1-4): EAGVAQSPRYKIIEKRQSVAFWCNPISGHATLYWYQQILGQGPKLLIQFQNNGVVDDSQLPKDRFSAERLKGVDSTLKIQPAKLEDSAVYLCASSLPGATNEKLFFGSGTQLSVL.

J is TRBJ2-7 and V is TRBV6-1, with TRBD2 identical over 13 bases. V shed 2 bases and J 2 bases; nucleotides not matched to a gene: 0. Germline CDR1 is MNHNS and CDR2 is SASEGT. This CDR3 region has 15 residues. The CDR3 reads CASSETSGRAYEQYV. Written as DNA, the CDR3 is TGTGCCAGCAGTGAAACTAGCGGGAGGGCCTACGAGCAGTACGTC.

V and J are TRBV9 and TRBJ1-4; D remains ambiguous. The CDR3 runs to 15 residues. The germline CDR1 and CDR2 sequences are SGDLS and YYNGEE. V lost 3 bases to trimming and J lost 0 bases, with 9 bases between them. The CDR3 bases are TGTGCCAGCAGCGGAACGGTATCAACTAATGAAAAACTGTTTTTT. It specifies CASSGTVSTNEKLFF.

CDR3 sequence reads: CASSSSTESYEQYV. The CDR3 DNA sequence: TGTGCCAGCAGCTCTTCTACTGAGAGCTACGAGCAGTACGTC. The chain has TRBV7-8 and TRBJ2-7; no reliable D call. Trimming pared 4 bases from V and 3 bases from J, leaving 13 bases between. The CDR3 contains 14 residues. Germline V CDR1 and CDR2: SGHVS, FQNEAQ.

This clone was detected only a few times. The CDR3 region is CATSDPYSEAFF. The CDR3 coding sequence is TGTGCCACCAGTGATCCCTACTCTGAAGCTTTCTTT. J is TRBJ1-1 and V is TRBV24-1; D is unclear. This CDR3 spans 12 amino acids. Germline lookup yields CDR1 KGHDR and CDR2 SFDVKD. Trimming removed 3 bases from V and 6 bases from J, with 7 bases in between.

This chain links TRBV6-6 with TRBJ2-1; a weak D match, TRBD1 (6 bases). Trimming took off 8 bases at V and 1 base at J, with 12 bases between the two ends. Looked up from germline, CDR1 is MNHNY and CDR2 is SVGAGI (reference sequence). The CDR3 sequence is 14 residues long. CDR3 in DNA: TGTGCCAGCGCCTACAGGGTATCCTACAATGAGCAGTTCTTC. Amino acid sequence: CASAYRVSYNEQFF.

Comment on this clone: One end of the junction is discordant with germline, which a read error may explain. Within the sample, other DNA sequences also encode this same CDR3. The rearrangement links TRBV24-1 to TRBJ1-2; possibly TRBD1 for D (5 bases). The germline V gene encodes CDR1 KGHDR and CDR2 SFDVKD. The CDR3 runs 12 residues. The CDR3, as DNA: TGTGCCATTGGGGGGGATCACTATGGTTACACCTTC. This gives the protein CAIGGDHYGYTF.

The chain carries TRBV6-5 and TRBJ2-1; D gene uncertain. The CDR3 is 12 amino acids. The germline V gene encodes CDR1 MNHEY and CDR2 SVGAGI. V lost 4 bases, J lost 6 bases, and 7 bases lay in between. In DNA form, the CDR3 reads TGTGCCAGCAGTTTACCCAGCAATGAGCAGTTCTTC. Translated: CASSLPSNEQFF.

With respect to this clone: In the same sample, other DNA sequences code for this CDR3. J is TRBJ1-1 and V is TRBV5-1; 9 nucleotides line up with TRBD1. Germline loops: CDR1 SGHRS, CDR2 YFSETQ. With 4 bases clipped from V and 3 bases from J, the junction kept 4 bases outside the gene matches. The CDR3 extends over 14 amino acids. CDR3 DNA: TGCGCCAGCAGCCGGGGACAGGGCGACACTGAAGCTTTCTTT. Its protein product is CASSRGQGDTEAFF.

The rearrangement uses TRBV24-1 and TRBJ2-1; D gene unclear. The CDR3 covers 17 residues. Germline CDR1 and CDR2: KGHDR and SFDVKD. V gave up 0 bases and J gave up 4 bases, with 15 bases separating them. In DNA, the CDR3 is TGTGCCACCAGTGATTTGCATGGGCCCAGTTTTTACAATGAGCAGTTCTTC. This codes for CATSDLHGPSFYNEQFF.

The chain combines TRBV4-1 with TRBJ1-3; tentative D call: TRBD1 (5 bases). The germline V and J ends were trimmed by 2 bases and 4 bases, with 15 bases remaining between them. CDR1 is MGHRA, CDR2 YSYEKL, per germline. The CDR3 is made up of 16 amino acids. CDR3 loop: CASSQQQGRSGNTIYF. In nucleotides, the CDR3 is TGCGCCAGCAGCCAACAGCAGGGAAGATCCGGAAACACCATATATTTT.